The clone carrying this T cell receptor (beta chain) showed up just once. Its antigen is as yet unknown. The entry originates in a study of shared clonotypes between healthy human individuals. Study-wide background: For every donor, three CD4 naive, three CD4 memory, two CD8 naive and one CD8 memory plates were used. The study, taken as a whole, reports: Naive subsets typically showed greater estimated richness than memory subsets.

Assay runs were performed at deep level. Data came from immunoSEQ multiplex PCR; TCRdb stores just in-frame clones and leaves some out. This table has some 2.3 million clones, 90% to 95% appearing once. The CDR3 contains 17 residues. Germline V lookup: CDR1 SGHRS, CDR2 YFSETQ. The ends were cut back, 1 base at V and 0 bases at J, with 13 bases in the middle. This rearrangement joins TRBV5-1 to TRBJ2-2; D is ambiguous. The sample was naive CD4+ T cells from PBMCs. The subset was: CD45RA+ positively selected. The clonotype was recovered from a man between 18 and 35 years old in good health. Some clones in this sample may be carry-over from other donors' samples. CDR3 sequence (DNA): TGCGCCAGCAGCTTGTCCCGTGGGCCCCCGAACACCGGGGAGCTGTTTTTT. Translated: CASSLSRGPPNTGELFF.